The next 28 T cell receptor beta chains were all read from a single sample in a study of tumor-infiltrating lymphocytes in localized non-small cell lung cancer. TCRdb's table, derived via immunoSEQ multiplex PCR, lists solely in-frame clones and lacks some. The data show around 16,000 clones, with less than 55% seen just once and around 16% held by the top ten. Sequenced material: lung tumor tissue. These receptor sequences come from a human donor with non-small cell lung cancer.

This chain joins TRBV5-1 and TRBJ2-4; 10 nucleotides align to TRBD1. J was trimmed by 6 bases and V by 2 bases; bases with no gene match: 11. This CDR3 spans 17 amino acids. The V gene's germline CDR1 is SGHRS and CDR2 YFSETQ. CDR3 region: CASSLLATGGAGNIQYF. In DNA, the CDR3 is TGCGCCAGCAGCTTACTAGCGACAGGGGGCGCAGGAAACATTCAGTACTTC.

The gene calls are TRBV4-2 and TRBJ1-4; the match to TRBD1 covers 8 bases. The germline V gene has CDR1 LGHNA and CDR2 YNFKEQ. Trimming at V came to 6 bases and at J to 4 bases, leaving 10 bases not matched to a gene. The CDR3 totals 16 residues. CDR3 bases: TGTGCCAGCAGTCAGGATACGACAGGGGTTAATGAAAAACTGTTTTTT. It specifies CASSQDTTGVNEKLFF.

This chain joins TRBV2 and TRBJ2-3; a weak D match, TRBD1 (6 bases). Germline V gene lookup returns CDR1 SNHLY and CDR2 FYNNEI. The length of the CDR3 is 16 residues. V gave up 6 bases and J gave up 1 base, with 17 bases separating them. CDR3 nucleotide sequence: TGTGCCAGCAGGGAAAACAGGGCTAGGGGCACAGATACGCAGTATTTT. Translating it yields CASRENRARGTDTQYF.

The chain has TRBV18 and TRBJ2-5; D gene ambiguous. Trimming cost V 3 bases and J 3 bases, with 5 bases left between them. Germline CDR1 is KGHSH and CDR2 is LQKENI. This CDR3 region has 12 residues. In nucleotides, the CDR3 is TGTGCCAGCTCACCGCCGGAAGAGACCCAGTACTTC. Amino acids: CASSPPEETQYF.

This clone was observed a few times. CDR3 in amino acids: CASSLGQGIEKLFF. CDR3 DNA sequence: TGTGCCAGCAGCCTAGGACAGGGTATTGAAAAACTGTTTTTT. This chain connects TRBV7-3 to TRBJ1-4; 8 nucleotides align to TRBD1. Per the germline V gene, CDR1 is SGHTA and CDR2 is FQGTGA. Trimming took 5 bases from V and 7 from J; bases not matched to a gene: 6. CDR3 length: 14 residues. The full variable domain, rest sourced from reference TRBV7-3 and TRBJ1-4, is GAGVSQTPSNKVTEKGKYVELRCDPISGHTALYWYRQSLGQGPEFLIYFQGTGAADDSGLPNDRFFAVRPEGSVSTLKIQRTERGDSAVYLCASSLGQGIEKLFFGSGTQLSVL.

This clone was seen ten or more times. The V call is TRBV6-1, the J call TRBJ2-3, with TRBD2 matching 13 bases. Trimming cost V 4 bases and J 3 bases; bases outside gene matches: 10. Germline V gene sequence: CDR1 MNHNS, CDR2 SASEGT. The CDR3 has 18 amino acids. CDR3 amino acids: CASSVTSGGLSLTDTQYF. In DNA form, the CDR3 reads TGTGCCAGCAGTGTGACTAGCGGGGGGCTCTCCCTTACAGATACGCAGTATTTT.

As DNA, the CDR3 is TGTGCCTGCAACCGAGGCTCCTATAATTCACCCCTCCACTTT. Translation: CACNRGSYNSPLHF. The V gene is TRBV5-4, the J gene TRBJ1-6; no clear D. V gave up 10 bases and J gave up 0 bases, with 11 bases separating them. The CDR3 is 14 amino acids. Germline CDR1 reads SGHNT; CDR2 reads YYREEE (reference sequence).

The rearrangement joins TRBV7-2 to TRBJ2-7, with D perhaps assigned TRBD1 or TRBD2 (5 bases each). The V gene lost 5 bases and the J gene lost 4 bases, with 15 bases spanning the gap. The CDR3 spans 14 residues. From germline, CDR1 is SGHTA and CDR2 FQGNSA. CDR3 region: CASSTQWGSYEQYF. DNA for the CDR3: TGTGCCAGCAGCACCCAGTGGGGGAGTTACGAGCAGTACTTC.

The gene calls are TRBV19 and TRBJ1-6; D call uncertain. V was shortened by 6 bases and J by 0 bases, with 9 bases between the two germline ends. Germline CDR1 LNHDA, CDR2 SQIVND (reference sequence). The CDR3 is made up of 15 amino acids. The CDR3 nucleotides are TGTGCCAGTAGAGAGATGAGCTCCTATAATTCACCCCTCCACTTT. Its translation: CASREMSSYNSPLHF. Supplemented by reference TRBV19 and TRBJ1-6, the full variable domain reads DGGITQSPKYLFRKEGQNVTLSCEQNLNHDAMYWYRQDPGQGLRLIYYSQIVNDFQKGDIAEGYSVSREKKESFPLTVTSAQKNPTAFYLCASREMSSYNSPLHFGNGTRLTVT.

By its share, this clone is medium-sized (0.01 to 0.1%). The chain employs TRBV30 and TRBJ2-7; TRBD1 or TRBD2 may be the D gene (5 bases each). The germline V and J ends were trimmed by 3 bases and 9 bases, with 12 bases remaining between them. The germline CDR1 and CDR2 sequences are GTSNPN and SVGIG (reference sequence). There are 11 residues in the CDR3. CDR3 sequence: CAWRTGPMQYF. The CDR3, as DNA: TGTGCCTGGAGAACGGGGCCCATGCAGTACTTC.

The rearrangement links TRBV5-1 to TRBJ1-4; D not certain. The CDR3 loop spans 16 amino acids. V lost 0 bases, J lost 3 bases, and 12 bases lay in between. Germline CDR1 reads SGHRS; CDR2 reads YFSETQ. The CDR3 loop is CASSLVGGVANEKLFF. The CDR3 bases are TGCGCCAGCAGCTTGGTAGGCGGGGTGGCTAATGAAAAACTGTTTTTT.

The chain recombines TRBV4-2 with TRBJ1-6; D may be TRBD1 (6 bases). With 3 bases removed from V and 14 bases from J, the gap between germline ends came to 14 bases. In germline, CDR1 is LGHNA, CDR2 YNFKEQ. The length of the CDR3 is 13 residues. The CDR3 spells CASSQETGATLHF. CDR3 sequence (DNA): TGTGCCAGCAGCCAGGAGACAGGCGCTACCCTCCACTTT.

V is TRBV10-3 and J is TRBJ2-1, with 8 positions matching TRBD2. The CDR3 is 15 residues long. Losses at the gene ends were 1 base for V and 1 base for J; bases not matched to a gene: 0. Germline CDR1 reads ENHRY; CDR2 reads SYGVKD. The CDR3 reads CAISELAGSYNEQFF. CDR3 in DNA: TGTGCCATCAGTGAGTTAGCGGGGTCCTACAATGAGCAGTTCTTC.

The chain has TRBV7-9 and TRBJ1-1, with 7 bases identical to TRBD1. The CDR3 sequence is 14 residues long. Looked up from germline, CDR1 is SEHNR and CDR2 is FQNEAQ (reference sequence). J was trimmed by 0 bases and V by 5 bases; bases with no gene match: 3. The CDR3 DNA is TGTGCCAGCAGCCCGACAGGGATGAACACTGAAGCTTTCTTT. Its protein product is CASSPTGMNTEAFF.

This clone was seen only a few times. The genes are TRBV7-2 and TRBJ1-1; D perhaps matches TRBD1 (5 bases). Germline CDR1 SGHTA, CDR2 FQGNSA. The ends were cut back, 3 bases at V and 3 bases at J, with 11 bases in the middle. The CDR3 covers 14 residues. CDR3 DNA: TGTGCCAGCAGCTTCCAGGGTGATTACACTGAAGCTTTCTTT. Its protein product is CASSFQGDYTEAFF.

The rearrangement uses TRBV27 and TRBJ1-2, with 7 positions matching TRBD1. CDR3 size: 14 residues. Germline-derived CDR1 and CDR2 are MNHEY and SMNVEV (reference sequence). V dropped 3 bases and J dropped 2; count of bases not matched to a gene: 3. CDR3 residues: CASSFGQVNYGYTF. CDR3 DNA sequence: TGTGCCAGCAGTTTCGGACAGGTCAACTATGGCTACACCTTC.

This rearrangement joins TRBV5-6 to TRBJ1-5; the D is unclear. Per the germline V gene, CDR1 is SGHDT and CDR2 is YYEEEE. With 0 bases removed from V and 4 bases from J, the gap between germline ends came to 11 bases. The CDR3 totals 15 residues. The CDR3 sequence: CASSLGPRENQPQHF. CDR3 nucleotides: TGTGCCAGCAGCTTGGGGCCCCGGGAGAATCAGCCCCAGCATTTT.

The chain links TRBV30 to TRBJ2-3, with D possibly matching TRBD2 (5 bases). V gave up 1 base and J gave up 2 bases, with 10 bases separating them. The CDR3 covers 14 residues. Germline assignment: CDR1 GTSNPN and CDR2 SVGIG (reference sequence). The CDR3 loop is CAWSGGFNTDTQYF. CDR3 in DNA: TGTGCCTGGAGTGGAGGGTTTAACACAGATACGCAGTATTTT.

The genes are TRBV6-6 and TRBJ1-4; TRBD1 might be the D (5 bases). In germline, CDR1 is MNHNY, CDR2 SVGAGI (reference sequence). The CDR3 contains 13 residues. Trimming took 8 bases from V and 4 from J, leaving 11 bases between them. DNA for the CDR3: TGTGCCAGCGGGACGGATTATAATGAAAAACTGTTTTTT. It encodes CASGTDYNEKLFF.

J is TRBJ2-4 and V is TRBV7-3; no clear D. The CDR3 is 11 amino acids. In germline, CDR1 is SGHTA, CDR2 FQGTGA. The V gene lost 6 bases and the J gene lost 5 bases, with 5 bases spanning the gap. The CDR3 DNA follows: TGTGCCAGCAGACGGGAAAACATTCAGTACTTC. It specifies CASRRENIQYF.

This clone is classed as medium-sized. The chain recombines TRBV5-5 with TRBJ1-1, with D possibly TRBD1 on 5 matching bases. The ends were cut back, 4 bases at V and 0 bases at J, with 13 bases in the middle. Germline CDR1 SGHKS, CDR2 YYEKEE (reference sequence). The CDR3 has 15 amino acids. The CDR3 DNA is TGTGCCAGCAGCAGTGGGGGTACGGTGAACACTGAAGCTTTCTTT. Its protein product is CASSSGGTVNTEAFF.

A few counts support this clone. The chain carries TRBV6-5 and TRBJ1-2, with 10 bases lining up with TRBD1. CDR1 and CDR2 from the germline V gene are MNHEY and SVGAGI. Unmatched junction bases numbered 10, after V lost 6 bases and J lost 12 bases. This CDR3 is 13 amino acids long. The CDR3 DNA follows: TGTGCCAGCAGCAAGATCGGGACAGGGGCACACACCTTC. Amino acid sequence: CASSKIGTGAHTF.

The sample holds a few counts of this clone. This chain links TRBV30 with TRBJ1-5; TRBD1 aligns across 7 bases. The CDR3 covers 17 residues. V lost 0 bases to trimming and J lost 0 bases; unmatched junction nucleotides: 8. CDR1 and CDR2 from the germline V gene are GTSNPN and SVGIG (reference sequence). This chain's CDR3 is CAWSVSQGKFSNQPQHF. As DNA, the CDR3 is TGTGCCTGGAGTGTATCACAGGGGAAGTTTAGCAATCAGCCCCAGCATTTT.

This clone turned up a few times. CDR3 sequence: CASSESGFNEKLFF. CDR3 nucleotide sequence: TGTGCCAGCAGTGAAAGTGGGTTTAATGAAAAACTGTTTTTT. The gene calls are TRBV6-1 and TRBJ1-4; unclear D gene. Trimming cost V 2 bases and J 4 bases, with 8 bases left between them. The germline V gene has CDR1 MNHNS and CDR2 SASEGT. The CDR3 consists of 14 residues.

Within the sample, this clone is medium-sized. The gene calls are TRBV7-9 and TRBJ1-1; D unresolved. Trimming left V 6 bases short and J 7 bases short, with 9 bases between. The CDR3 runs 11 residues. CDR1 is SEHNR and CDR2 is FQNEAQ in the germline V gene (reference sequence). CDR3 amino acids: CASSAYSEAFF. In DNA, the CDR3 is TGTGCCAGCAGTGCGTACAGTGAAGCTTTCTTT.

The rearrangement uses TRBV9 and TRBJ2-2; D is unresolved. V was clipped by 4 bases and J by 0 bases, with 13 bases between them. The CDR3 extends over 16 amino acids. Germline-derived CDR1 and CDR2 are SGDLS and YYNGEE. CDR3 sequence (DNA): TGTGCCAGCAGCCCCCGGGCCGAGACGAACACCGGGGAGCTGTTTTTT. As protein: CASSPRAETNTGELFF.

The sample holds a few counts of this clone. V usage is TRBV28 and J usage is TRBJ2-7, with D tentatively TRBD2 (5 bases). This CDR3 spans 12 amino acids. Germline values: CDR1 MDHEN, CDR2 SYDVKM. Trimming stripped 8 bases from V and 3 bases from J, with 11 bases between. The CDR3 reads CASADWRYEQYF. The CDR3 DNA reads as TGTGCCAGCGCGGACTGGCGCTACGAGCAGTACTTC. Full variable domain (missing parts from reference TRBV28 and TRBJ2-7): DVKVTQSSRYLVKRTGEKVFLECVQDMDHENMFWYRQDPGLGLRLIYFSYDVKMKEKGDIPEGYSVSREKKERFSLILESASTNQTSMYLCASADWRYEQYFGPGTRLTVT.

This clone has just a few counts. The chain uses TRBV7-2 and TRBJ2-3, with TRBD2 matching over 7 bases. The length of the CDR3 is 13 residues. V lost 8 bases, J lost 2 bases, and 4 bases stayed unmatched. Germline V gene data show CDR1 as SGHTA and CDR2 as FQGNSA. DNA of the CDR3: TGTGCCAGCGTGGCGGGGGACACAGATACGCAGTATTTT. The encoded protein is CASVAGDTDTQYF.